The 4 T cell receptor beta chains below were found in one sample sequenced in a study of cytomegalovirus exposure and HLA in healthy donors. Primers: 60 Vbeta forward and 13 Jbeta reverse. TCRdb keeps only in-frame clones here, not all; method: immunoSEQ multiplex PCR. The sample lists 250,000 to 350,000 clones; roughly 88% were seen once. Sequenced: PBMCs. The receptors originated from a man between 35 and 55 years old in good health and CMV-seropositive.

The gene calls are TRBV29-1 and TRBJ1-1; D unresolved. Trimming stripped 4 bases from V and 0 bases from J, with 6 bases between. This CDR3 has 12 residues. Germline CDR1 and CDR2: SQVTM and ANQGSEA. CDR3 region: CSVGSLNTEAFF. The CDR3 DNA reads TGCAGCGTTGGAAGCTTGAACACTGAAGCTTTCTTT.

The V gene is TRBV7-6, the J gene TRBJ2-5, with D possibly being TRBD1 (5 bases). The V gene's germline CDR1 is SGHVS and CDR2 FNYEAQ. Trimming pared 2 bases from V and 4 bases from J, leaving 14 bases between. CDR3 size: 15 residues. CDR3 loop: CASSLPSRAGETQYF. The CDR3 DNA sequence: TGTGCCAGCAGCTTACCCAGCAGGGCAGGAGAGACCCAGTACTTC.

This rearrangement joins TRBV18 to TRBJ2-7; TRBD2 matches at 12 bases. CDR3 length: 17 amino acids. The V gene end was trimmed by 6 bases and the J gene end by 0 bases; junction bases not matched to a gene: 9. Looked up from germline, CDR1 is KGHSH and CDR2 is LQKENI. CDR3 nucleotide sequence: TGTGCCAGCTCCCCGGGACTAGCGGGCGGGAGCTCCTACGAGCAGTACTTC. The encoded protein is CASSPGLAGGSSYEQYF. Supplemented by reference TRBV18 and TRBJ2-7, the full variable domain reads NAGVMQNPRHLVRRRGQEARLRCSPMKGHSHVYWYRQLPEEGLKFMVYLQKENIIDESGMPKERFSAEFPKEGPSILRIQQVVRGDSAAYFCASSPGLAGGSSYEQYFGPGTRLTVT.

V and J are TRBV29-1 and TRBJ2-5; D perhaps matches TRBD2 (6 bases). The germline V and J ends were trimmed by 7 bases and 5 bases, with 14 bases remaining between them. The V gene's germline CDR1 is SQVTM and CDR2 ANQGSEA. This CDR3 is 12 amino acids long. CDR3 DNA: TGCAGCGCCTACGCAGGGAGGGAGACCCAGTACTTC. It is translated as CSAYAGRETQYF. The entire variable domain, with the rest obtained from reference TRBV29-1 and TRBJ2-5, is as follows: SAVISQKPSRDICQRGTSLTIQCQVDSQVTMMFWYRQQPGQSLTLIATANQGSEATYESGFVIDKFPISRPNLTFSTLTVSNMSPEDSSIYLCSAYAGRETQYFGPGTRLLVL.